The 16 T cell receptor beta chains below all came from one sample that was sequenced in a study of response to subunit inactivated influenza vaccine. A single record per CDR3 protein comes from TCRdb applying MiXCR to the RT-PCR reads. Of some 500,000 distinct CDR3 sequences in the sample, roughly 27% were seen once. The sequencing used CD4+ T cells sorted from PBMCs, collected approximately 5 days after vaccination. The receptors originated from a man aged 45 to 65 who received an inactivated influenza vaccine.

Notes on this clonotype: A read error may be the cause here, since a much bigger clone is one base away. The rearrangement links TRBV29-1 to TRBJ2-7; D could derive from TRBD1 or TRBD2 (5 bases each). This CDR3 has 13 residues. The germline V gene encodes CDR1 SQVTM and CDR2 ANQGSEA. The DNA for the CDR3 is TGCAGTGCCGGGGCAGGCAATACCTACGAGCAGTACTTC. Protein: CSAGAGNTYEQYF.

The J gene is TRBJ2-2, the V gene TRBV15; no firm D call. Trimming left V 2 bases short and J 4 bases short, with 2 bases between. The CDR3 contains 12 residues. Germline CDR1 LNHNV, CDR2 YYDKDF (reference sequence). CDR3 loop: CATSRLTGELFF. CDR3 nucleotide sequence: TGTGCCACCAGCAGACTCACCGGGGAGCTGTTTTTT.

The rearrangement links TRBV27 to TRBJ2-3, with TRBD2 identical over 8 bases. Germline V lookup: CDR1 MNHEY, CDR2 SMNVEV (reference sequence). This CDR3 comprises 17 residues. Trimming at V came to 2 bases and at J to 1 base, leaving 8 bases not matched to a gene. The CDR3 region has the DNA TGTGCCAGCAGTTTACTAGCTACTAGCGGAGGCACAGATACGCAGTATTTT. Translating gives CASSLLATSGGTDTQYF.

In this sample, this clonotype turned up once. The chain is built from TRBV20-1 and TRBJ2-7; D is possibly TRBD1 (7 bases). This CDR3 has 14 residues. The germline CDR1 and CDR2 sequences are DFQATT and SNEGSKA (reference sequence). Written as DNA, the CDR3 is TGCAGACCGGCGTCGGGGGACAGCTCCTACGAGCAGTACTTC. Its translation: CRPASGDSSYEQYF.

The chain has TRBV3-1 and TRBJ2-1; unclear D gene. CDR3 length: 12 residues. The ends were cut back, 8 bases at V and 7 bases at J, with 12 bases in the middle. The germline CDR1 and CDR2 sequences are LGHDT and YNNKEL (reference sequence). The CDR3, as DNA: TGTGCCAGCTTAGGGCCTGGGAATGAGCAGTTCTTC. Its translation is CASLGPGNEQFF.

The chain combines TRBV2 with TRBJ2-7; TRBD2 matches 13 bases. Losses at the gene ends were 8 bases for V and 0 bases for J; bases not matched to a gene: 4. The CDR3 spans 15 residues. Germline-derived CDR1 and CDR2 are SNHLY and FYNNEI. CDR3 region: CASFRTSGSSYEQYF. CDR3 nucleotides: TGTGCCAGCTTTCGGACTAGCGGGAGCTCCTACGAGCAGTACTTC.

This clonotype was detected a few times. The CDR3 region is CASSVAPAATGELFF. DNA of the CDR3: TGTGCCAGCAGTGTAGCCCCGGCTGCCACCGGGGAGCTGTTTTTT. The rearrangement links TRBV2 to TRBJ2-2; no clear D. V was cut by 4 bases and J by 4 bases, with 13 bases left in between. CDR3 length equals 15 residues. Per the germline V gene, CDR1 is SNHLY and CDR2 is FYNNEI.

The gene calls are TRBV6-1 and TRBJ1-2; TRBD1 might be the D (5 bases). The CDR3 spans 14 residues. Germline values: CDR1 MNHNS, CDR2 SASEGT. V was cut by 8 bases and J by 0 bases, with 13 bases left in between. The CDR3 DNA sequence: TGTGCCAGCCTTGGGGACGGTACTAACTATGGCTACACCTTC. This codes for CASLGDGTNYGYTF.

In its sample, this clonotype was seen once. The chain recombines TRBV6-1 with TRBJ2-7; TRBD2 matches 8 bases. V gave up 7 bases and J gave up 2 bases; unmatched junction bases: 7. This CDR3 has 14 residues. Germline-derived CDR1 and CDR2 are MNHNS and SASEGT. The CDR3 sequence is CASMNSAGAYEQYF. In DNA, the CDR3 is TGTGCCAGCATGAATTCAGCGGGGGCCTACGAGCAGTACTTC.

V usage is TRBV29-1 and J usage is TRBJ2-1; maybe TRBD1 (7 bases). V lost 2 bases and J lost 6, with 14 bases in between. Germline assignment: CDR1 SQVTM and CDR2 ANQGSEA. The length of the CDR3 is 14 residues. The CDR3 coding sequence is TGCAGCGTTGAATTACGGAGGGGGCTCAATGAGCAGTTCTTC. Protein sequence: CSVELRRGLNEQFF.

V and J are TRBV7-2 and TRBJ1-5; D is perhaps TRBD1 (6 bases). Trimming took off 1 base at V and 1 base at J, with 14 bases between the two ends. CDR3 length: 17 amino acids. CDR1 SGHTA and CDR2 FQGNSA come from the germline V gene. CDR3 amino acids: CASSLGRGAGSNQPQHF. CDR3 DNA sequence: TGTGCCAGCAGCTTAGGACGGGGGGCTGGAAGCAATCAGCCCCAGCATTTT.

In this sample, this clonotype turned up a few times. V gene TRBV29-1 combines with J gene TRBJ2-2; 8 bases line up with TRBD1. The J segment lost 6 bases and the V segment lost 7 bases, leaving 10 bases of the junction unmatched. The CDR3 totals 14 residues. Germline V lookup: CDR1 SQVTM, CDR2 ANQGSEA. DNA of the CDR3: TGCAGCGCCGCCGGACAGGGTACACCCGGGGAGCTGTTTTTT. The encoded protein is CSAAGQGTPGELFF.

V gene TRBV3-1 combines with J gene TRBJ2-2, with no clear D. The CDR3 is made up of 14 amino acids. Germline V CDR1 and CDR2: LGHDT, YNNKEL (reference sequence). V was cut by 1 base and J by 5 bases, with 8 bases left in between. The CDR3 sequence: CASSQAIHTGELFF. The CDR3 DNA follows: TGTGCCAGCAGCCAAGCCATTCATACCGGGGAGCTGTTTTTT.

The chain joins TRBV12-3 or TRBV12-4 to TRBJ1-2; unclear D gene. The CDR3 spans 13 residues. V lost 3 bases to trimming and J lost 8 bases, with 13 bases between them. The CDR3 DNA follows: TGTGCCAGCAGTTTCGGACCGCGGCGCGGCTACACCTTC. It is translated as CASSFGPRRGYTF.

The chain has TRBV7-2 and TRBJ1-5; tentative D call: TRBD1 (6 bases). This CDR3 is 14 amino acids long. Germline V gene data show CDR1 as SGHTA and CDR2 as FQGNSA. Trimming took off 5 bases at V and 3 bases at J, with 11 bases between the two ends. CDR3 coding DNA: TGTGCCAGCAGCCGTGACAGGATCAATCAGCCCCAGCATTTT. Protein: CASSRDRINQPQHF.

The V gene is TRBV29-1, the J gene TRBJ1-1; D call uncertain. Germline loops: CDR1 SQVTM, CDR2 ANQGSEA. The V end was cut by 7 bases, the J end by 6 bases, with 12 bases between. This CDR3 comprises 11 residues. The CDR3 nucleotides read TGCAGCGCGCTCCCTGGCGCTGAAGCTTTCTTT. Protein product: CSALPGAEAFF. Full variable domain (rest looked up from reference TRBV29-1 and TRBJ1-1): SAVISQKPSRDICQRGTSLTIQCQVDSQVTMMFWYRQQPGQSLTLIATANQGSEATYESGFVIDKFPISRPNLTFSTLTVSNMSPEDSSIYLCSALPGAEAFFGQGTRLTVV.